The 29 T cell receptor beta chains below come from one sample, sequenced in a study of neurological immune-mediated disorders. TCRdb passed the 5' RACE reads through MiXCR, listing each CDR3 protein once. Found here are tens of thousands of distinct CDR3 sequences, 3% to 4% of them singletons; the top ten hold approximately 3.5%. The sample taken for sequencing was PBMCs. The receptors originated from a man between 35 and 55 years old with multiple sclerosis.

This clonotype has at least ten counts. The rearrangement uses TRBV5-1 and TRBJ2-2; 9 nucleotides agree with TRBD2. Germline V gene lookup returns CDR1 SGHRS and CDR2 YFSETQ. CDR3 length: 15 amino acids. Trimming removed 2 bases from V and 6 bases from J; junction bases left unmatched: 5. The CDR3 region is CASSFELAGSGELFF. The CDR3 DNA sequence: TGCGCCAGCAGCTTCGAGCTAGCGGGGTCCGGGGAGCTGTTTTTT.

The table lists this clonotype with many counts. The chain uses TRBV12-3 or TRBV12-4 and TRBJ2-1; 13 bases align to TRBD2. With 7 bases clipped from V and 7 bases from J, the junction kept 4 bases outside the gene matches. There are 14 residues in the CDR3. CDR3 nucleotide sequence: TGTGCCAGCATTCAGGGACTAGCGGGGAATGAGCAGTTCTTC. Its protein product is CASIQGLAGNEQFF.

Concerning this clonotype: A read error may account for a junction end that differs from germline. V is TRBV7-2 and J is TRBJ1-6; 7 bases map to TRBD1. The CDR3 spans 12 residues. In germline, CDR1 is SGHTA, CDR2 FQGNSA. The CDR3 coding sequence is TGTGCCAGCAGCCGGACAGGTTCAACCCTCAACTTT. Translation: CASSRTGSTLNF.

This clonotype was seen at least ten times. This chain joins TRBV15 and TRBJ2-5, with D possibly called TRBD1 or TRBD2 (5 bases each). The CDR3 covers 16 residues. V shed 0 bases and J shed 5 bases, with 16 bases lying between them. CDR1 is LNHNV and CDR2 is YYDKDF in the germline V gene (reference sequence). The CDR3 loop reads CATSREPTSGAETQYF. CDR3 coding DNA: TGTGCCACCAGCAGAGAGCCCACTAGTGGGGCGGAGACCCAGTACTTC.

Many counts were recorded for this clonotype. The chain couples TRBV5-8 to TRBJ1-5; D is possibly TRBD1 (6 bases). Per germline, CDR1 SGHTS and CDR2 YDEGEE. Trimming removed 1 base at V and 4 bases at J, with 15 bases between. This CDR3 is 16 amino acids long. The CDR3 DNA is TGTGCCAGCAGCTTGAGTTTCGGGGGGCGGAATCAGCCCCAGCATTTT. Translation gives CASSLSFGGRNQPQHF.

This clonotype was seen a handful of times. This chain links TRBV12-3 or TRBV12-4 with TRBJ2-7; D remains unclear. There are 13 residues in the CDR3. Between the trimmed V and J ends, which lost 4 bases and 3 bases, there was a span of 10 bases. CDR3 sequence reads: CASSSGSYYEQYF. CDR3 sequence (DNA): TGTGCCAGCAGTTCCGGCAGCTACTACGAGCAGTACTTC.

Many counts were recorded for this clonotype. CDR3: CASLGRVINGYTF. The CDR3 bases are TGTGCCAGCTTGGGCCGCGTGATTAATGGCTACACCTTC. The chain links TRBV6-1 to TRBJ1-2; D unresolved. The CDR3 extends over 13 amino acids. The germline V gene has CDR1 MNHNS and CDR2 SASEGT. The V end was cut by 8 bases, the J end by 6 bases, with 16 bases between.

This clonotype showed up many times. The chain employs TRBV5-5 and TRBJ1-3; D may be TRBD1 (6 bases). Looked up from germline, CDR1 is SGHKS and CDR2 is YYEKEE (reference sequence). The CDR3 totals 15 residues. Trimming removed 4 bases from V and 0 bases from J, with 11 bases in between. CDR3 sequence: CASSRTADSGNTIYF. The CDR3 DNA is TGTGCCAGCAGCCGGACAGCAGACTCTGGAAACACCATATATTTT.

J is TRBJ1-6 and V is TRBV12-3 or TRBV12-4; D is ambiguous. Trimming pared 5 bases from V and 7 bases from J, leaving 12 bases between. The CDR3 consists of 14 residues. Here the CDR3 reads CASSHGQSNSPLHF. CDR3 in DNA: TGTGCCAGCAGTCACGGGCAGAGCAATTCACCCCTCCACTTT.

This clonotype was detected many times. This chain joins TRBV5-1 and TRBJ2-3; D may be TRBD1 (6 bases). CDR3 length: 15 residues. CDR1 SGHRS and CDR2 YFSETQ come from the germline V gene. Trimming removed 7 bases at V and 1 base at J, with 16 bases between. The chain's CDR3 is CASFKDSGGTDTQYF. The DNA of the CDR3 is TGCGCCAGCTTCAAGGACAGCGGCGGCACAGATACGCAGTATTTT.

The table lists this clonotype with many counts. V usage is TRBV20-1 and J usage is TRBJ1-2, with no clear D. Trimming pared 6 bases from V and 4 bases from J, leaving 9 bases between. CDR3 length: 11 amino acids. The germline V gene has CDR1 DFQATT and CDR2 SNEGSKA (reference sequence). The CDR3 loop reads CSAPMPYGYTF. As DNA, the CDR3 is TGCAGTGCCCCGATGCCCTATGGCTACACCTTC.

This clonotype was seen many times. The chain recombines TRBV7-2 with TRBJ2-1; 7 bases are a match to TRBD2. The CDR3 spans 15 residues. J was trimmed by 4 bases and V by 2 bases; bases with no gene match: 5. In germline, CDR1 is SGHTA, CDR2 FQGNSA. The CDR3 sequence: CASSLPPGGYNEQFF. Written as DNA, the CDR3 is TGTGCCAGCAGCTTACCTCCGGGAGGATACAATGAGCAGTTCTTC.

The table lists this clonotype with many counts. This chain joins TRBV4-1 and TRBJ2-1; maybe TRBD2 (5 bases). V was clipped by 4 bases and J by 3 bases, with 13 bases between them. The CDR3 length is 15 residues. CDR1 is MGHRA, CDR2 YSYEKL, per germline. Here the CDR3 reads CASSPGHSGYNEQFF. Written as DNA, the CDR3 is TGCGCCAGCAGCCCAGGCCACAGCGGCTACAATGAGCAGTTCTTC.

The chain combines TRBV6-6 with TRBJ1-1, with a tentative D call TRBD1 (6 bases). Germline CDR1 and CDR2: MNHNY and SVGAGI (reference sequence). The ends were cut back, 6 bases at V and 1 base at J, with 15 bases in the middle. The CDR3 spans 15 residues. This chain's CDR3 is CASRYTDRSNTEAFF. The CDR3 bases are TGTGCCAGCAGATATACGGACAGATCGAACACTGAAGCTTTCTTT.

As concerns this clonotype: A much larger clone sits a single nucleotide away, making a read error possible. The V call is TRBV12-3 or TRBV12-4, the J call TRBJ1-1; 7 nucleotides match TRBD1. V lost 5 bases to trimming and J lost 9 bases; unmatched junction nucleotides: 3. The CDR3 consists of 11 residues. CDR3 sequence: CASSLTGKAFF. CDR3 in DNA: TGTGCCAGCAGTCTGACAGGGAAAGCTTTCTTT.

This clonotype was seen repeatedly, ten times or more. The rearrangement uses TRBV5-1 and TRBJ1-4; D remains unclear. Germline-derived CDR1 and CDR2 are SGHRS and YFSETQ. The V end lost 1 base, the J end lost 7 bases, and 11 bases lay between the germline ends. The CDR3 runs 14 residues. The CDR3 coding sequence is TGCGCCAGCAGCTTGTCGGGGTTAAGTGAAAAACTGTTTTTT. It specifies CASSLSGLSEKLFF.

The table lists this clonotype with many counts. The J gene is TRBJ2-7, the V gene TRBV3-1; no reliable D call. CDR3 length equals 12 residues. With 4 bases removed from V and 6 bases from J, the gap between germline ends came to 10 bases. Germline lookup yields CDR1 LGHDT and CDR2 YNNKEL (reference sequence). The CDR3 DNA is TGTGCCAGCAGCCGGCGTCAAGGCGAGCAGTACTTC. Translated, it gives CASSRRQGEQYF.

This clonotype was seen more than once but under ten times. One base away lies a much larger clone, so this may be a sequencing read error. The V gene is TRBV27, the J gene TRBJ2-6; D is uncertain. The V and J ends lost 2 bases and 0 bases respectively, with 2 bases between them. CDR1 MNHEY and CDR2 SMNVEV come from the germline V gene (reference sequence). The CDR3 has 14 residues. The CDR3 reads CASSLDSGANVLTF. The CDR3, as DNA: TGTGCCAGCAGTTTAGACTCTGGGGCCAACGTCCTGACTTTC.

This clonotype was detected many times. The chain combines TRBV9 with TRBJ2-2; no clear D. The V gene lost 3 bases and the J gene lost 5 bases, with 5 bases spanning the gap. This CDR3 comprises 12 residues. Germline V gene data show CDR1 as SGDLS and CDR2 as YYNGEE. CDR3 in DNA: TGTGCCAGCAGCGCCATAACCGGGGAGCTGTTTTTT. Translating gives CASSAITGELFF.

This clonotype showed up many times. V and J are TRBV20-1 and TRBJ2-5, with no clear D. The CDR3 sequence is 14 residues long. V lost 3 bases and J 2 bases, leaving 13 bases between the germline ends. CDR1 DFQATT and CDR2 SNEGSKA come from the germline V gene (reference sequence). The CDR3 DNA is TGCAGTGCTAGCCGGGCGGCCGCACAAGAGACCCAGTACTTC. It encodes CSASRAAAQETQYF.

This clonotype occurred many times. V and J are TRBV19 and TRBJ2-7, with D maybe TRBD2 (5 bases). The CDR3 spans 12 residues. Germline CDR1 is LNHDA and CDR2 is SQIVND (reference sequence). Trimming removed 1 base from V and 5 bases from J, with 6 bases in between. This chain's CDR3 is CASSIGGNEQYF. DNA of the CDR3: TGTGCCAGTAGTATAGGAGGGAACGAGCAGTACTTC. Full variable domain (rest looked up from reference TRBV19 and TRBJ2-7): DGGITQSPKYLFRKEGQNVTLSCEQNLNHDAMYWYRQDPGQGLRLIYYSQIVNDFQKGDIAEGYSVSREKKESFPLTVTSAQKNPTAFYLCASSIGGNEQYFGPGTRLTVT.

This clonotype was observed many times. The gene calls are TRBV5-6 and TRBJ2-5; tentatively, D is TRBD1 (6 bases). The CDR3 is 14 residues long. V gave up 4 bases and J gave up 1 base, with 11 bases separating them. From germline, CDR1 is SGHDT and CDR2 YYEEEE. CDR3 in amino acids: CASSNRRGQETQYF. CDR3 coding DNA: TGTGCCAGCAGCAACCGCAGGGGCCAAGAGACCCAGTACTTC.

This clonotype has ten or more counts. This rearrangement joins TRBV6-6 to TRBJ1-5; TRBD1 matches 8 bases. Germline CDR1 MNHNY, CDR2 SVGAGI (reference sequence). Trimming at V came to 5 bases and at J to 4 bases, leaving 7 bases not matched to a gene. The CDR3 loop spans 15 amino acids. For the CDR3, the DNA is TGTGCCAGCAGTGCCGGACAGGGCTTTAATCAGCCCCAGCATTTT. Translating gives CASSAGQGFNQPQHF.

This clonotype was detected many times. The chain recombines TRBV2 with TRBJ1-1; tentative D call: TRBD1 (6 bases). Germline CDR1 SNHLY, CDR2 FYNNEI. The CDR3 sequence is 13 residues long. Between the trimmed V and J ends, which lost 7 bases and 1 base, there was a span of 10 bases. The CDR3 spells CASTGQPNTEAFF. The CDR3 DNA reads TGTGCCAGCACGGGACAACCGAACACTGAAGCTTTCTTT.

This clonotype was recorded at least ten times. CDR3: CASSFGQPQETQYF. CDR3 bases: TGCGCCAGCAGCTTCGGACAGCCCCAAGAGACCCAGTACTTC. The rearrangement joins TRBV5-1 to TRBJ2-5, with D possibly being TRBD1 (6 bases). V was shortened by 2 bases and J by 1 base, with 9 bases between the two germline ends. This CDR3 is built from 14 residues. Germline-derived CDR1 and CDR2 are SGHRS and YFSETQ.

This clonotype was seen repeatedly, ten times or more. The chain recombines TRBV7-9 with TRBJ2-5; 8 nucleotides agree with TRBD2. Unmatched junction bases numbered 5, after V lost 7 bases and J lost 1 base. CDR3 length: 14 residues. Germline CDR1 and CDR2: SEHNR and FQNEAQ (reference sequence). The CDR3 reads CASTKAGVQETQYF. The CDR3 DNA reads TGTGCCAGCACCAAAGCGGGAGTCCAAGAGACCCAGTACTTC.

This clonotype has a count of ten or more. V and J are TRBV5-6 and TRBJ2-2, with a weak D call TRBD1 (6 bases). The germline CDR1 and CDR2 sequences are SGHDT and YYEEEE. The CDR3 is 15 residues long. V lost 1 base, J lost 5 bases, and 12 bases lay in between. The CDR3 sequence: CASSLTPGHTGELFF. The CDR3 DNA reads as TGTGCCAGCAGCTTGACCCCGGGACATACCGGGGAGCTGTTTTTT.

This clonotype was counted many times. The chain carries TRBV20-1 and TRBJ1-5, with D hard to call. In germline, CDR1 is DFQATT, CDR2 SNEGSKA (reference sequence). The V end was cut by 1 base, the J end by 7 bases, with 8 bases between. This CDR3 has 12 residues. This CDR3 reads CSARVGSQPQHF. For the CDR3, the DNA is TGCAGTGCTAGAGTGGGGAGCCAGCCCCAGCATTTT.

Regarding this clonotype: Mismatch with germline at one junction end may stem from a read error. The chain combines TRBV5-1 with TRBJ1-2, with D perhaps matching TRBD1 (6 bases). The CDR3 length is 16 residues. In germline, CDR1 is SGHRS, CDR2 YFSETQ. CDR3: CASSWGAGPIGYGFTF. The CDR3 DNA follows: TGCGCCAGCAGCTGGGGGGCAGGGCCAATTGGCTATGGCTTCACCTTC.